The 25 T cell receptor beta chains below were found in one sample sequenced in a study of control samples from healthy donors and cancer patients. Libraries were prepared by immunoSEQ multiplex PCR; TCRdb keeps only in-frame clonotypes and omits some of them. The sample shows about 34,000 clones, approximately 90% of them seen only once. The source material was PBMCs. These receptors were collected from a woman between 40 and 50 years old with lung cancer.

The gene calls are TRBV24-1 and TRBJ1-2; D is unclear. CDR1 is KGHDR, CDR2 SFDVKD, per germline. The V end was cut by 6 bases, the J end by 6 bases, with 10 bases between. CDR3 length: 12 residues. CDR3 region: CATSFGGDGYTF. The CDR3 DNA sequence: TGTGCCACCAGTTTTGGTGGGGATGGCTACACCTTC.

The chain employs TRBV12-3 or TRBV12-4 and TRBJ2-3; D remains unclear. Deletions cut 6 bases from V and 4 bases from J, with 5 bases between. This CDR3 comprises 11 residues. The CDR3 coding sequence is TGTGCCAGCAGATACGCAGATACGCAGTATTTT. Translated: CASRYADTQYF.

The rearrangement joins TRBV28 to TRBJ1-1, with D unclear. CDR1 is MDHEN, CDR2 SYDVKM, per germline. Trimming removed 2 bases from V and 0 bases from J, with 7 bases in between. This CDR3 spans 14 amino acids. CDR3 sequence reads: CASSLTRLNTEAFF. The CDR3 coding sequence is TGTGCCAGCAGTTTAACCAGGCTGAACACTGAAGCTTTCTTT.

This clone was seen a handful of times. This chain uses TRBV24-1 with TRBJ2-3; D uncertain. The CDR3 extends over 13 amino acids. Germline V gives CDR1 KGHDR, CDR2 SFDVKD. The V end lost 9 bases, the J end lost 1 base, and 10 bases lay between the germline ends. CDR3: CATARVGTDTQYF. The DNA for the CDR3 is TGTGCCACCGCCCGGGTTGGCACAGATACGCAGTATTTT.

The CDR3 DNA reads as TGTGCCAGCAGTTCCGACAGGAGAAATTCACCCCTCCACTTT. Translation gives CASSSDRRNSPLHF. This chain joins TRBV3-1 (or the pseudogene TRBV3-2) and TRBJ1-6, with D maybe TRBD1 (6 bases). Germline values: CDR1 LGHDT, CDR2 YNNKEL (reference sequence). Trimming took 6 bases from V and 7 from J, leaving 13 bases between them. The CDR3 is 14 amino acids.

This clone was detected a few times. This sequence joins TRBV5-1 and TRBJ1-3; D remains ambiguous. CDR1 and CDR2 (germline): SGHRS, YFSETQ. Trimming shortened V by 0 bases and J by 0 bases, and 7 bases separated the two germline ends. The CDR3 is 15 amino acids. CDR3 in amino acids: CASSLGRISGNTIYF. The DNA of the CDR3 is TGCGCCAGCAGCTTGGGAAGGATCTCTGGAAACACCATATATTTT.

Here the CDR3 DNA reads TGTGCCAGCAGCTTAGGCGGGGAAGAGACCCAGTACTTC. Protein: CASSLGGEETQYF. The V call is TRBV7-9, the J call TRBJ2-5; the D gene is possibly TRBD2 (6 bases). Germline loops: CDR1 SEHNR, CDR2 FQNEAQ (reference sequence). V was clipped by 1 base and J by 3 bases, with 6 bases between them. CDR3 size: 13 residues.

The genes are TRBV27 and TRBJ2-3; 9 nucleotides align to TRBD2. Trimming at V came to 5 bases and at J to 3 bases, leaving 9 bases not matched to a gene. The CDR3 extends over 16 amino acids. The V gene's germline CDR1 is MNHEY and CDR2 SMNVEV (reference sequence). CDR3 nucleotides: TGTGCCAGCAGTCTCGGGACTAGCCTCGGGACAGATACGCAGTATTTT. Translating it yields CASSLGTSLGTDTQYF.

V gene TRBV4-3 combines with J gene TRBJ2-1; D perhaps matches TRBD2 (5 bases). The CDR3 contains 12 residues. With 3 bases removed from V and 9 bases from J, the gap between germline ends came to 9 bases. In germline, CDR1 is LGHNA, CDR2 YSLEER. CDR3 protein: CASSHTGSEQFF. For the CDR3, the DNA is TGCGCCAGCAGCCATACGGGAAGTGAGCAGTTCTTC.

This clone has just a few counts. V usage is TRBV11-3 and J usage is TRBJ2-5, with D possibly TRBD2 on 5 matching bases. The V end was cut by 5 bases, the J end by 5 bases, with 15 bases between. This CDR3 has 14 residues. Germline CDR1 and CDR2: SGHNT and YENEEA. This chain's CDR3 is CASSPRNSGETQYF. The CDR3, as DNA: TGTGCCAGCAGCCCCAGAAATTCGGGGGAGACCCAGTACTTC.

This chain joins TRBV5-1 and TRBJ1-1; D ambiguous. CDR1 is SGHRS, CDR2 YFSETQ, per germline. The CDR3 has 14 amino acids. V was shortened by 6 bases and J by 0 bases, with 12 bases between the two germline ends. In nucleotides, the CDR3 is TGCGCCAGCAACCTTGGAGGGATGAACACTGAAGCTTTCTTT. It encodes CASNLGGMNTEAFF.

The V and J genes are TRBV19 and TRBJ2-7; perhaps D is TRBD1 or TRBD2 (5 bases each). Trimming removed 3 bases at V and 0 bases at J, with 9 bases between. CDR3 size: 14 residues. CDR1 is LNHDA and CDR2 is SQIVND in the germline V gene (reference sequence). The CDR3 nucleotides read TGTGCCAGTAGTATGGGACGGTCCTCCTACGAGCAGTACTTC. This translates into CASSMGRSSYEQYF.

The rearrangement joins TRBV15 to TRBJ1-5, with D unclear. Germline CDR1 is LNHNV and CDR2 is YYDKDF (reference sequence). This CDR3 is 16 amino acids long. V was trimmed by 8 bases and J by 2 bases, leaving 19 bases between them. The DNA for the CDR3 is TGTGCCACCGGTGTAGCGGTAGGGCGGCGCAATCAGCCCCAGCATTTT. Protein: CATGVAVGRRNQPQHF.

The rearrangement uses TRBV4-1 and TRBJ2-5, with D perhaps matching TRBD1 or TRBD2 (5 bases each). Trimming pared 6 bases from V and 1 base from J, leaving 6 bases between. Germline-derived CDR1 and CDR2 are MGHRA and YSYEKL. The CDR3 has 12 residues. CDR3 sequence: CASRGTQETQYF. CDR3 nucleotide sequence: TGCGCCAGCAGAGGGACCCAAGAGACCCAGTACTTC.

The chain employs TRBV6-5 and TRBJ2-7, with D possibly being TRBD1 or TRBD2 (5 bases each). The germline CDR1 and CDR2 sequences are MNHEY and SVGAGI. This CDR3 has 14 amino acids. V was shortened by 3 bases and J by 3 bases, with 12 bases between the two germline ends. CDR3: CASSYSGTLYEQYF. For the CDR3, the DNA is TGTGCCAGCAGTTATTCCGGGACCCTCTACGAGCAGTACTTC.

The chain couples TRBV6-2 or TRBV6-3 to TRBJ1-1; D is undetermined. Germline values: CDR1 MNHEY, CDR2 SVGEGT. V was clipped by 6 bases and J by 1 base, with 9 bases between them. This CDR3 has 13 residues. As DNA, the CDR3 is TGTGCCAGCAGCCGGGTCTCGAACACTGAAGCTTTCTTT. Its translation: CASSRVSNTEAFF.

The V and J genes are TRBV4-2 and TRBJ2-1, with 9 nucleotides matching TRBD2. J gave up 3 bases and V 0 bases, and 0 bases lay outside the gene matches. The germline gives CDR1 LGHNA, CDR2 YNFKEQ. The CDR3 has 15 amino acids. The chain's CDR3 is CASSQERGGYNEQFF. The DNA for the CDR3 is TGTGCCAGCAGCCAAGAGCGGGGGGGCTACAATGAGCAGTTCTTC.

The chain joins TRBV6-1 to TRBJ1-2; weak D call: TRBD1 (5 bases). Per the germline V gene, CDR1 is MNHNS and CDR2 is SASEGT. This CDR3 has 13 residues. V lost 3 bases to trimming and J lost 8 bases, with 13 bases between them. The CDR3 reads CASSEGRRGGYTF. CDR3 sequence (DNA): TGTGCCAGCAGTGAGGGACGACGGGGAGGCTACACCTTC.

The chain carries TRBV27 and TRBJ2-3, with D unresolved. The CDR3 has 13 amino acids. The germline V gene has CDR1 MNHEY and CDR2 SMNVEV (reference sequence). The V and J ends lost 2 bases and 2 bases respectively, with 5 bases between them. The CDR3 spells CASSLIVTDTQYF. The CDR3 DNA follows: TGTGCCAGCAGTTTAATTGTCACAGATACGCAGTATTTT.

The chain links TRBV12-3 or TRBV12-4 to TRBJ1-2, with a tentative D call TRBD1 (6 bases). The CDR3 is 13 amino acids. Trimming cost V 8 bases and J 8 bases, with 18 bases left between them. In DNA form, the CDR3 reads TGTGCCAGCGGTGGACCGACAGGTCTAGGCTACACCTTC. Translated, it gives CASGGPTGLGYTF.

The CDR3: CASSIPGQNTEAFF. The CDR3 DNA follows: TGTGCCAGTAGTATACCGGGACAAAACACTGAAGCTTTCTTT. The rearrangement uses TRBV19 and TRBJ1-1, with D possibly TRBD1 on 6 matching bases. The ends were cut back, 2 bases at V and 2 bases at J, with 9 bases in the middle. CDR3 length equals 14 residues. Germline loops: CDR1 LNHDA, CDR2 SQIVND (reference sequence).

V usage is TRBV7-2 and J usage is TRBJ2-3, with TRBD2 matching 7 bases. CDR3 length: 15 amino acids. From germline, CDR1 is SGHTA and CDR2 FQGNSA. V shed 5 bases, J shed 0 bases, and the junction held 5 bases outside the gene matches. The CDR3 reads CASSAWTSSTDTQYF. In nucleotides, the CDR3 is TGTGCCAGCAGCGCCTGGACTAGTAGCACAGATACGCAGTATTTT. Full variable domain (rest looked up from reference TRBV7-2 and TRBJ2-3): GAGVSQSPSNKVTEKGKDVELRCDPISGHTALYWYRQSLGQGLEFLIYFQGNSAPDKSGLPSDRFSAERTGGSVSTLTIQRTQQEDSAVYLCASSAWTSSTDTQYFGPGTRLTVL.

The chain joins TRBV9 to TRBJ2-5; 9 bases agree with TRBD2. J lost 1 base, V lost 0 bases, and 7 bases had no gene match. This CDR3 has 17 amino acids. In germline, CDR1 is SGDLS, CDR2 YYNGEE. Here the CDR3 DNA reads TGTGCCAGCAGCGTAGGTGAGCGGGGGGCCCTCCAAGAGACCCAGTACTTC. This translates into CASSVGERGALQETQYF. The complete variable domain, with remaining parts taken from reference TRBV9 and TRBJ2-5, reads DSGVTQTPKHLITATGQRVTLRCSPRSGDLSVYWYQQSLDQGLQFLIQYYNGEERAKGNILERFSAQQFPDLHSELNLSSLELGDSALYFCASSVGERGALQETQYFGPGTRLLVL.

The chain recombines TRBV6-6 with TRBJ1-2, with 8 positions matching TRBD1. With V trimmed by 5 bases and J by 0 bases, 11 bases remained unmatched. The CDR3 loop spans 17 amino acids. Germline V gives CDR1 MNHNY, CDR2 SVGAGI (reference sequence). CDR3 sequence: CASSPSGQGLANYGYTF. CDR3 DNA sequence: TGTGCCAGCAGTCCATCAGGACAGGGCCTAGCTAACTATGGCTACACCTTC.

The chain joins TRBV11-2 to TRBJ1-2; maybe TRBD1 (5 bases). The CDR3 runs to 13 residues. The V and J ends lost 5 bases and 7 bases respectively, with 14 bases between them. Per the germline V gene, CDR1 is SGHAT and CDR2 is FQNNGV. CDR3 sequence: CASSPGASVGYTF. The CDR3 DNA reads TGTGCCAGCAGCCCTGGGGCGTCGGTTGGCTACACCTTC.